One sample yielded the 16 T cell receptor beta chains listed below, sequenced in a study of T cell repertoires in cytomegalovirus infection. TCRdb redid the calling of the reads with MiXCR, one entry per CDR3 protein. The sample has fewer than 650,000 distinct CDR3 sequences, over 35% seen once; the top ten hold more than 40%. Their target antigens are unknown. Sequenced material: cultured PBMCs, taken from culture after CMV antigen stimulation. Receptor source: a human donor in good health (CMV status not recorded). Some clones in this sample may be carry-over from other donors' samples.

A few counts support this clonotype. The chain recombines TRBV12-3 or TRBV12-4 with TRBJ2-3; perhaps TRBD1 as D (5 bases). V was pared by 3 bases and J by 0 bases, with 10 bases between. This CDR3 has 15 amino acids. The CDR3 region is CASSFGAASTDTQYF. CDR3 DNA sequence: TGTGCCAGCAGTTTTGGGGCTGCTAGCACAGATACGCAGTATTTT.

The chain combines TRBV20-1 with TRBJ2-7; 13 bases fit TRBD2. CDR1 DFQATT and CDR2 SNEGSKA come from the germline V gene (reference sequence). V trimming: 6 bases; J trimming: 0 bases; junction bases outside the gene matches: 14. The CDR3 extends over 18 amino acids. The CDR3 region is CSAIGRGLAGKFSYEQYF. In nucleotides, the CDR3 is TGCAGTGCCATTGGCCGGGGACTAGCGGGGAAATTCTCCTACGAGCAGTACTTC.

This clonotype was picked up a small number of times. The chain combines TRBV7-8 with TRBJ1-1; 7 nucleotides agree with TRBD1. V lost 7 bases, J lost 5 bases, and 10 bases stayed unmatched. CDR3 length: 14 residues. Germline V CDR1 and CDR2: SGHVS, FQNEAQ. In DNA form, the CDR3 reads TGTGCCAGCAAGATGAGGCAGGGGGAGACTGAAGCTTTCTTT. Its translation is CASKMRQGETEAFF.

The CDR3 loop is CASSYAPAEAFF. The DNA of the CDR3 is TGTGCCAGCAGTTACGCGCCTGCTGAAGCTTTCTTT. The V gene is TRBV6-2 or TRBV6-3, the J gene TRBJ1-1; D is undetermined. This CDR3 comprises 12 residues. Germline V lookup: CDR1 MNHEY, CDR2 SVGEGT. Deletions cut 2 bases from V and 6 bases from J, with 7 bases between.

This clonotype turned up a few times. J is TRBJ2-7 and V is TRBV27, with TRBD1 as a possible D gene (6 bases). Germline lookup yields CDR1 MNHEY and CDR2 SMNVEV (reference sequence). V lost 3 bases and J 0 bases, leaving 21 bases between the germline ends. The CDR3 is made up of 18 amino acids. Written as DNA, the CDR3 is TGTGCCAGCAGTTTCCGCGGACCAACTCAGGGGTACTCCTACGAGCAGTACTTC. Its translation: CASSFRGPTQGYSYEQYF.

The chain is built from TRBV6-2 or TRBV6-3 and TRBJ2-2; 8 nucleotides match TRBD1. The CDR3 extends over 14 amino acids. With V trimmed by 6 bases and J by 5 bases, 5 bases remained unmatched. Germline lookup yields CDR1 MNHEY and CDR2 SVGEGT. The DNA for the CDR3 is TGTGCCAGCAGAAGGACAGGGTCAACCGGGGAGCTGTTTTTT. It is translated as CASRRTGSTGELFF.

This clonotype came up a few times. This chain links TRBV6-2 or TRBV6-3 with TRBJ2-1; D is possibly TRBD2 (7 bases). Per the germline V gene, CDR1 is MNHEY and CDR2 is SVGEGT. The CDR3 consists of 15 residues. Trimming took 4 bases from V and 8 from J, leaving 18 bases between them. The CDR3 is CASSLGGAFGHEQFF. CDR3 sequence (DNA): TGTGCCAGCAGTTTGGGGGGGGCCTTCGGCCATGAGCAGTTCTTC.

The rearrangement joins TRBV7-6 to TRBJ2-7, with 7 bases aligning to TRBD1. Germline lookup yields CDR1 SGHVS and CDR2 FNYEAQ. The CDR3 contains 14 residues. Trimming removed 5 bases from V and 7 bases from J; junction bases left unmatched: 11. CDR3: CASSPRQGFLEQYF. The CDR3 region has the DNA TGTGCCAGCAGCCCGCGACAGGGATTTCTTGAGCAGTACTTC.

The sample holds a few counts of this clonotype. The genes are TRBV12-3 or TRBV12-4 and TRBJ1-4; D gene uncertain. The CDR3 totals 15 residues. V was pared by 2 bases and J by 4 bases, with 11 bases between. The CDR3 DNA follows: TGTGCCAGCAGTTTATGGCCAGAGAATAATGAAAAACTGTTTTTT. Its translation: CASSLWPENNEKLFF.

The chain is built from TRBV12-3 or TRBV12-4 and TRBJ1-5; perhaps TRBD1 as D (5 bases). The CDR3 is 14 amino acids. Trimming shortened V by 7 bases and J by 4 bases, and 14 bases separated the two germline ends. The CDR3 coding sequence is TGTGCCAGCACCCGGAGGGGTCCGAATCAGCCCCAGCATTTT. It yields the protein CASTRRGPNQPQHF.

V and J are TRBV12-3 or TRBV12-4 and TRBJ1-5; D is perhaps TRBD1 (5 bases). V lost 0 bases to trimming and J lost 7 bases, with 13 bases between them. CDR3 length: 15 residues. CDR3 sequence: CASSLARGEGQPQHF. For the CDR3, the DNA is TGTGCCAGCAGTTTAGCGCGGGGGGAAGGACAGCCCCAGCATTTT.

The rearrangement links TRBV5-5 to TRBJ2-5; TRBD2 aligns across 7 bases. Germline-derived CDR1 and CDR2 are SGHKS and YYEKEE (reference sequence). The CDR3 length is 16 residues. Trimming cost V 3 bases and J 1 base; bases outside gene matches: 9. CDR3 DNA: TGTGCCAGCAGCTCTACCCCGGGACTATTCCAAGAGACCCAGTACTTC. It encodes CASSSTPGLFQETQYF.

The V gene is TRBV7-2, the J gene TRBJ2-3; possibly TRBD2 for D (5 bases). The germline CDR1 and CDR2 sequences are SGHTA and FQGNSA. The V end lost 5 bases, the J end lost 2 bases, and 14 bases lay between the germline ends. This CDR3 comprises 15 residues. CDR3 region: CASSPRTGYTDTQYF. In DNA form, the CDR3 reads TGTGCCAGCAGCCCCAGGACTGGGTACACAGATACGCAGTATTTT.

This clonotype came up a few times. This sequence joins TRBV7-2 and TRBJ1-2; 7 positions match TRBD1. The V segment lost 5 bases and the J segment 3 bases; nucleotides outside the gene matches: 6. CDR1 and CDR2 from the germline V gene are SGHTA and FQGNSA. The CDR3 is 14 residues long. CDR3 in amino acids: CASSAPGTDYGYTF. CDR3 in DNA: TGTGCCAGCAGCGCCCCCGGGACAGACTATGGCTACACCTTC.

In regard to this clonotype: The conserved phenylalanine or tryptophan is not found at the CDR3 terminus, so this likely reflects a read error. The V gene is TRBV7-6, the J gene TRBJ2-3; perhaps TRBD2 as D (5 bases). V was shortened by 2 bases and J by 2 bases, with 8 bases between the two germline ends. This CDR3 comprises 14 residues. Germline CDR1 SGHVS, CDR2 FNYEAQ. The CDR3 nucleotides read TGTGCCAGCAGCTTATCGGGGTCCACAGATACGCAGTATCTT. Translated: CASSLSGSTDTQYL.

The rearrangement uses TRBV20-1 and TRBJ2-1, with 14 positions matching TRBD2. The CDR3 length is 19 residues. Germline V gene lookup returns CDR1 DFQATT and CDR2 SNEGSKA (reference sequence). Trimming at V came to 2 bases and at J to 1 base, leaving 10 bases not matched to a gene. The CDR3 bases are TGCAGTGCTAGATCAGGGACTAGCGGGAGTGTGCGGTCCTACAATGAGCAGTTCTTC. It is translated as CSARSGTSGSVRSYNEQFF.